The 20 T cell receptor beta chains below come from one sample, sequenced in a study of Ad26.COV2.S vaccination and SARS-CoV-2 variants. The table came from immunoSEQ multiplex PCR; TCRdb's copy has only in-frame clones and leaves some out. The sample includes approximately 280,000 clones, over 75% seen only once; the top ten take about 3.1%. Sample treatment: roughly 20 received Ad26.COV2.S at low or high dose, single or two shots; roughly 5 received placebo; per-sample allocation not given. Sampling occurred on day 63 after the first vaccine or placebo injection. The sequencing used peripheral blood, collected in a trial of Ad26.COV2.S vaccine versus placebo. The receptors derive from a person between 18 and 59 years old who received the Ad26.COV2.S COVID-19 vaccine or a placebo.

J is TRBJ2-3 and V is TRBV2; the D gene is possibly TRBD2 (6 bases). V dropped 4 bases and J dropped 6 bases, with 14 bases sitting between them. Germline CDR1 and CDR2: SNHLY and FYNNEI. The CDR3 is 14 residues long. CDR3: CASSAGGGRDTQYF. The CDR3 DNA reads TGTGCCAGCAGTGCGGGCGGAGGGAGGGATACGCAGTATTTT. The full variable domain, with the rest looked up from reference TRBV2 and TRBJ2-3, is EPEVTQTPSHQVTQMGQEVILRCVPISNHLYFYWYRQILGQKVEFLVSFYNNEISEKSEIFDDQFSVERPDGSNFTLKIRSTKLEDSAMYFCASSAGGGRDTQYFGPGTRLTVL.

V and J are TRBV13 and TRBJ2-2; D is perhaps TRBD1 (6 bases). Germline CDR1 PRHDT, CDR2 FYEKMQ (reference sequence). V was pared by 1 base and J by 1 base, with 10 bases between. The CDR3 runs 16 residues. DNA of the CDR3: TGTGCCAGCAGCTTAGCGGGGACACTGAACACCGGGGAGCTGTTTTTT. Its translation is CASSLAGTLNTGELFF.

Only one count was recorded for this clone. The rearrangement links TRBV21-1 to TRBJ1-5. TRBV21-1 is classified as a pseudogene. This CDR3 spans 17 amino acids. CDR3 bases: TGTGCCAGCACAGGAGGGAAAGGGGCAGAGAGCAATCAGCCCCAGCATTTT. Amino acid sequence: CASTGGKGAESNQPQHF.

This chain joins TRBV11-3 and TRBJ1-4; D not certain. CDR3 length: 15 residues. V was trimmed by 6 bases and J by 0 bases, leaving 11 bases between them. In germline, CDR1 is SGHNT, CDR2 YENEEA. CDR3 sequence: CASSPSAATNEKLFF. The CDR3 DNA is TGTGCCAGCAGTCCGTCAGCTGCAACTAATGAAAAACTGTTTTTT.

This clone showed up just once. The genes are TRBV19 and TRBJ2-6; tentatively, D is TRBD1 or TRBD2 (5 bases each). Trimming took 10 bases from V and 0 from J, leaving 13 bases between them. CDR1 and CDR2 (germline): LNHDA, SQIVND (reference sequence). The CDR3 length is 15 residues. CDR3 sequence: CAIGDGHSGANVLTF. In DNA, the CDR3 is TGTGCCATAGGGGACGGCCACTCTGGGGCCAACGTCCTGACTTTC. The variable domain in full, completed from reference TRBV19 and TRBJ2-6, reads DGGITQSPKYLFRKEGQNVTLSCEQNLNHDAMYWYRQDPGQGLRLIYYSQIVNDFQKGDIAEGYSVSREKKESFPLTVTSAQKNPTAFYLCAIGDGHSGANVLTFGAGSRLTVL.

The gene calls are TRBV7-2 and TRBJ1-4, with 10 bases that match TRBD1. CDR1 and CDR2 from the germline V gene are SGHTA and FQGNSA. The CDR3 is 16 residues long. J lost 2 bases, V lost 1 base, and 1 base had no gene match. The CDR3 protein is CASSLETGGTNEKLFF. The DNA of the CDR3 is TGTGCCAGCAGCTTAGAGACAGGGGGCACTAATGAAAAACTGTTTTTT.

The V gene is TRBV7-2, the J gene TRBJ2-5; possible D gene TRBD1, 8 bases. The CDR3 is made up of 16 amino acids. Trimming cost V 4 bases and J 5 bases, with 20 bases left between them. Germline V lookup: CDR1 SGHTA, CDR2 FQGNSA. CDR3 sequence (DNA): TGTGCCAGCAGCTCAGGAGGACAGGGAGGGTGGGAGACCCAGTACTTC. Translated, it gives CASSSGGQGGWETQYF.

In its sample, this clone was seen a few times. CDR3 region: CASSPGSGLAGANYNEQFF. The CDR3 region has the DNA TGTGCCAGCAGCCCCGGTTCTGGACTAGCGGGGGCAAACTACAATGAGCAGTTCTTC. The V and J genes are TRBV11-3 and TRBJ2-1, with 13 bases matching TRBD2. Germline assignment: CDR1 SGHNT and CDR2 YENEEA. CDR3 length: 19 amino acids. Trimming cost V 5 bases and J 3 bases; bases outside gene matches: 13.

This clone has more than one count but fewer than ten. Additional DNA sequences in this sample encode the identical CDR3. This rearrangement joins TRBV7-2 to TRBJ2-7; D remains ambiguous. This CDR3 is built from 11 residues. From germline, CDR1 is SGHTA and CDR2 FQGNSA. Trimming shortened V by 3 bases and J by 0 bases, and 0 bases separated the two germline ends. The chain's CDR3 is CASSFSYEQYF. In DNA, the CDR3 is TGTGCCAGCAGCTTCTCCTACGAGCAGTACTTC.

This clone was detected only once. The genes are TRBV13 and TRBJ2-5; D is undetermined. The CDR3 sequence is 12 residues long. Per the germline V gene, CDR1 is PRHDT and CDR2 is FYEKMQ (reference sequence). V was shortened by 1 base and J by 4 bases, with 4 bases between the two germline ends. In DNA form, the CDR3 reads TGTGCCAGCAGCTTAGAGGGAGAGACCCAGTACTTC. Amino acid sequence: CASSLEGETQYF.

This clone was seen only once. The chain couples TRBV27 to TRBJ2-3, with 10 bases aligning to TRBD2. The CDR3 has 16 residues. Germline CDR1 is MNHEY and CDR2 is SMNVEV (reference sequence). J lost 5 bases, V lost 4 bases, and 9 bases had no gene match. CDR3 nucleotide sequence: TGTGCCAGCAGTTCGGAGCGGGGGGGCCCGGGAGATACGCAGTATTTT. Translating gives CASSSERGGPGDTQYF.

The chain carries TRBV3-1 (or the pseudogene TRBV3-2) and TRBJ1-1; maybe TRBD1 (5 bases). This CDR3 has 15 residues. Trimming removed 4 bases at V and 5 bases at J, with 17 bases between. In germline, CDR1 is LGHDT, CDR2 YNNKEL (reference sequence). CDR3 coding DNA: TGTGCCAGCAGCCCCAGGACACAACCTAGGACTGAAGCTTTCTTT. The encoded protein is CASSPRTQPRTEAFF.

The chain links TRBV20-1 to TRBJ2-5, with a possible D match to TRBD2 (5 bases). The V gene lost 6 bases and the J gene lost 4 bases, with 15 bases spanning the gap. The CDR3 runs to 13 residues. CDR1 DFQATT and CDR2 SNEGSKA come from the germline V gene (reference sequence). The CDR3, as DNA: TGCAGTGCGAGTGAGGGCGTGAGAGAGACCCAGTACTTC. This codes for CSASEGVRETQYF.

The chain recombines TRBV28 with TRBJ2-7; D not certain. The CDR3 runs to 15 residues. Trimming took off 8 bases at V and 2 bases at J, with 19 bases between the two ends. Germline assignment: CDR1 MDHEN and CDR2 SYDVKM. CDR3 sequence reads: CASSGPSSSTYEQYF. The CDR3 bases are TGTGCCAGCTCCGGGCCAAGCTCGTCAACCTACGAGCAGTACTTC.

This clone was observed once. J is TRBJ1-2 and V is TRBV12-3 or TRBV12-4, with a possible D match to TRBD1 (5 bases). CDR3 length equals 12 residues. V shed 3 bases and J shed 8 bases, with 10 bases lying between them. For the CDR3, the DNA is TGTGCCAGCAGTTTCGCCCGGGGGGGCTACACCTTC. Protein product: CASSFARGGYTF.

CDR3 coding DNA: TGCGCCAGCAGCCAAGGCCCCGGCGGGGGAACAGATACGCAGTATTTT. Encoded protein: CASSQGPGGGTDTQYF. V gene TRBV4-3 combines with J gene TRBJ2-3; 7 bases match TRBD2. The V segment lost 1 base and the J segment 3 bases; nucleotides outside the gene matches: 7. This CDR3 is 16 amino acids long. Per germline, CDR1 LGHNA and CDR2 YSLEER.

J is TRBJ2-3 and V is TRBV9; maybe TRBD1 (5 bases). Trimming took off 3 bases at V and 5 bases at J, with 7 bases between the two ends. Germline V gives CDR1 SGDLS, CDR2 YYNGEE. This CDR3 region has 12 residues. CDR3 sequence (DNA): TGTGCCAGCAGCGGGGGCAAAGATACGCAGTATTTT. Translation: CASSGGKDTQYF.

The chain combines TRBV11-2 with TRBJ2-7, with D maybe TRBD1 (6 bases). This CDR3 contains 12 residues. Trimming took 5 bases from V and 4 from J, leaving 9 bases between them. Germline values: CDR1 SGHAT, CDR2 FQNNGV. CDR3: CASSAQGYEQYF. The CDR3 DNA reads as TGTGCCAGCAGCGCACAGGGTTACGAGCAGTACTTC.

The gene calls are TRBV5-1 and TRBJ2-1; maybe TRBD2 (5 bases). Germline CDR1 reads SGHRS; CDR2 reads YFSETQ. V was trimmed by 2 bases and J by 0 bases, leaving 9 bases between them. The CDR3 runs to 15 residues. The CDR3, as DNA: TGCGCCAGCAGCTTTTTCGGGGACTCCTACAATGAGCAGTTCTTC. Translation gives CASSFFGDSYNEQFF.

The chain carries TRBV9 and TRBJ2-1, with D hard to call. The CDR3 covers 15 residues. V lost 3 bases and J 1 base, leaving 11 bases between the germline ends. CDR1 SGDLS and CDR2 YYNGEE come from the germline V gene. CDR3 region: CASSDAAGSYNEQFF. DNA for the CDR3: TGTGCCAGCAGCGATGCGGCCGGGTCCTACAATGAGCAGTTCTTC.